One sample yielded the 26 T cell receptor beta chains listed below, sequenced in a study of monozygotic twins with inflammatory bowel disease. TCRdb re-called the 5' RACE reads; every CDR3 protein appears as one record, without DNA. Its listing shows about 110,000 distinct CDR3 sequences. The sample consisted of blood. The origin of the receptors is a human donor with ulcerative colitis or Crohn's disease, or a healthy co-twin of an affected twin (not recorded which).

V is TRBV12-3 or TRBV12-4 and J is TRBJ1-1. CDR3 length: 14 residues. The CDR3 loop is CASRLGGGDTEAFF.

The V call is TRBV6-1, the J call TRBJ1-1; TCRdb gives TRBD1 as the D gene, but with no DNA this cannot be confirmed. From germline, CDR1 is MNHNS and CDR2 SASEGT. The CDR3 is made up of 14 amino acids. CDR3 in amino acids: CASRERGGNTEAFF.

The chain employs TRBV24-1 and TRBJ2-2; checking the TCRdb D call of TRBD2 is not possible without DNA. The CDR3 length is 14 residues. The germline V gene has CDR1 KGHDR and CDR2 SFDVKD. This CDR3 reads CATSAPGGIGELFF.

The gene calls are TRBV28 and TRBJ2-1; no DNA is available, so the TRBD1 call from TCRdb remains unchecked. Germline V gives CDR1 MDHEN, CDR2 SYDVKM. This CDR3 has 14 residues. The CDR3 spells CASSPPGGYNEQFF.

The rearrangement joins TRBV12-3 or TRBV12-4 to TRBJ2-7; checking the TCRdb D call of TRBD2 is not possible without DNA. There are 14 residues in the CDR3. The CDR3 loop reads CASSFTSVSYEQYF.

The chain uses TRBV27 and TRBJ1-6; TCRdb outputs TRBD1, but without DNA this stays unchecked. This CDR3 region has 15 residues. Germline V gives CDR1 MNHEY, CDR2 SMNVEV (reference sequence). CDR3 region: CATSMGGPYNSPLHF.

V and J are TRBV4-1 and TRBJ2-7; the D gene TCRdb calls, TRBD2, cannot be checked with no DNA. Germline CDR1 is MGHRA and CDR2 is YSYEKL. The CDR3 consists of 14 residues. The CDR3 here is CASSQPSSAYEQYF.

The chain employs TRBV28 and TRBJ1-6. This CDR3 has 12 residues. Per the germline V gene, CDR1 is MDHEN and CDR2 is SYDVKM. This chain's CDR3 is CASGPHNSPLHF. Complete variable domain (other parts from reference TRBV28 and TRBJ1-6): DVKVTQSSRYLVKRTGEKVFLECVQDMDHENMFWYRQDPGLGLRLIYFSYDVKMKEKGDIPEGYSVSREKKERFSLILESASTNQTSMYLCASGPHNSPLHFGNGTRLTVT.

The CDR3 here is CSVGGGGRSTDTQYF. J is TRBJ2-3 and V is TRBV29-1; TCRdb returns TRBD2, unconfirmable since there is no DNA. This CDR3 has 15 amino acids. Looked up from germline, CDR1 is SQVTM and CDR2 is ANQGSEA.

CDR3 amino acids: CASSSYGGGDNEQFF. V and J are TRBV11-3 and TRBJ2-1; the TCRdb D gene call, TRBD1, has no DNA to confirm it. The CDR3 has 15 amino acids. Germline V gene lookup returns CDR1 SGHNT and CDR2 YENEEA.

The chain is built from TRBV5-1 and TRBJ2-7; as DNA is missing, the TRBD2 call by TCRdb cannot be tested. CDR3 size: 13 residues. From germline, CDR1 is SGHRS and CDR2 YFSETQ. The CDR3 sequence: CASSLVGSGEQYF.

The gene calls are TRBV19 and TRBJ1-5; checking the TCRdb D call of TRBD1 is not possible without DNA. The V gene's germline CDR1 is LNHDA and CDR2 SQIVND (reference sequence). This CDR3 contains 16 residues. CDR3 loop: CASKKAAAESNQPQHF.

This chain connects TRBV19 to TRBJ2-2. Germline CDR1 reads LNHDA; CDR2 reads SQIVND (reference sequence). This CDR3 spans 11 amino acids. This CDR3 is CASSEAGELFF.

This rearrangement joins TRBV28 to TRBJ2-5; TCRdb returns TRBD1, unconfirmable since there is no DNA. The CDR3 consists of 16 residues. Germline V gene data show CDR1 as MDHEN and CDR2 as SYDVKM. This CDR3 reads CASSAGQGEWRETQYF.

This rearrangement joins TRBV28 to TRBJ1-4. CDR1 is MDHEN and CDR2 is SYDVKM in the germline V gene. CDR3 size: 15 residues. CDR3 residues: CASSPQLRTNEKLFF. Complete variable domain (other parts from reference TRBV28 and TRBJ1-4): DVKVTQSSRYLVKRTGEKVFLECVQDMDHENMFWYRQDPGLGLRLIYFSYDVKMKEKGDIPEGYSVSREKKERFSLILESASTNQTSMYLCASSPQLRTNEKLFFGSGTQLSVL.

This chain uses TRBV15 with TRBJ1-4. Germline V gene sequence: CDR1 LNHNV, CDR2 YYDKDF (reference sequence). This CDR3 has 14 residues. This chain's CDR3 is CATSRATTNEKLFF.

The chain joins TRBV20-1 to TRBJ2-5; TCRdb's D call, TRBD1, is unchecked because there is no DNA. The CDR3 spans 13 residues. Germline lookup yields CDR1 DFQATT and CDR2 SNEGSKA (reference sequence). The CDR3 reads CSAPTGGFETQYF.

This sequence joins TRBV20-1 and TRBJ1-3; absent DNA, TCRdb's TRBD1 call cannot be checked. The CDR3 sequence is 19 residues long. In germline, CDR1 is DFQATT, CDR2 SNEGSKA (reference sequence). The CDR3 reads CSARTGANFYAISGNTIYF.

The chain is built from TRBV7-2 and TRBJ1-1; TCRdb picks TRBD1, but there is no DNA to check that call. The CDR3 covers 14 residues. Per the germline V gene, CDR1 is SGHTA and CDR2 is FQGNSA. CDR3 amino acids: CASSPIGRGAEAFF.

CDR3 region: CASIISGGRSYNEQFF. The V gene is TRBV11-2, the J gene TRBJ2-1; TCRdb gives TRBD2 as the D gene, but with no DNA this cannot be confirmed. The CDR3 extends over 16 amino acids. CDR1 and CDR2 from the germline V gene are SGHAT and FQNNGV.

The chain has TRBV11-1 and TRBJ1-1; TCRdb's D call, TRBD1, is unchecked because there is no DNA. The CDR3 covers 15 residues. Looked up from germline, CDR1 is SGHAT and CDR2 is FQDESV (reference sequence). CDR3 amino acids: CASLGRWGLNTEAFF.

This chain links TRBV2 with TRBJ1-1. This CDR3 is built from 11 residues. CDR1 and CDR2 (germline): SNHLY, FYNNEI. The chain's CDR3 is CASSERIEAFF.

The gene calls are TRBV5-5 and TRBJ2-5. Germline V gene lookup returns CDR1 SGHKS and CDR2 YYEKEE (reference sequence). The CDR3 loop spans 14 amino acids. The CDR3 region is CASSFGPRGKTQYF. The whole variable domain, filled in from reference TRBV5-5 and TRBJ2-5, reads DAGVTQSPTHLIKTRGQQVTLRCSPISGHKSVSWYQQVLGQGPQFIFQYYEKEERGRGNFPDRFSARQFPNYSSELNVNALLLGDSALYLCASSFGPRGKTQYFGPGTRLLVL.

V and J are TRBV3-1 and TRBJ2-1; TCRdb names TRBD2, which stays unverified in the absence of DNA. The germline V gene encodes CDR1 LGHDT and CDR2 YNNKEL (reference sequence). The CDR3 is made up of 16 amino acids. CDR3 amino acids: CASSQDASGGGNEQFF.

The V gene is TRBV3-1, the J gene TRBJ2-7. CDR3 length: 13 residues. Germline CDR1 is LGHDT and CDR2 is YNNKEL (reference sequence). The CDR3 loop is CASSRSWAYEQNF.

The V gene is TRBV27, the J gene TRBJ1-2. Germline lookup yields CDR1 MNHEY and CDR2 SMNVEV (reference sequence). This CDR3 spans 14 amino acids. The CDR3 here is CASSLGLAGSGYTF.